What follows describes a single T cell receptor (beta chain). Other DNA sequences in this specimen translate into the identical CDR3. This specimen comes from a study of blood T cell repertoires in COVID-19. Clones were sequenced by immunoSEQ multiplex PCR, and TCRdb holds only the in-frame ones, with some missing. The table includes 200,000 to 250,000 clones, approximately 85% detected once. Germline V gene sequence: CDR1 LNHDA, CDR2 SQIVND (reference sequence). The CDR3 contains 13 residues. V gave up 5 bases and J gave up 1 base, with 6 bases separating them. The origin of this receptor is a woman aged 65 to 85 with COVID-19, enrolled during active disease. V gene TRBV19 combines with J gene TRBJ1-5, with D possibly TRBD1 on 6 matching bases. The sequenced material came from peripheral blood. This CDR3 reads CASSGQSNQPQHF. The CDR3 DNA follows: TGTGCCAGTAGTGGACAGAGCAATCAGCCCCAGCATTTT.